This T cell receptor (beta chain) was found in a study of blood T cells in healthy people across ages. This clonotype was found a few times. Its specificity is unknown. A second PCR, run for about 7 to 12 cycles, used a sample-barcoded 5' primer plus a J-beta primer mix. From the 5' RACE reads, TCRdb called clonotypes with MiXCR, one entry per CDR3 protein. The table has more than 550,000 distinct CDR3 sequences, about 20% seen once; the top ten hold 22%. V dropped 2 bases and J dropped 5 bases, with 17 bases sitting between them. The germline CDR1 and CDR2 sequences are SGHVS and FQNEAQ. The CDR3 extends over 16 amino acids. Study conclusions and caveats: No one knew whether donors had CMV, which possibly confounded expanded clonotype changes. Strongly correlated with naive T cell percentage was TCR beta diversity.

This TCR derives from a man in his 70s in good health. The V gene is TRBV7-8, the J gene TRBJ2-3; D remains ambiguous. Sequencing was performed on blood. The DNA for the CDR3 is TGTGCCAGCAGCTTAAAGGCCAGCGACGGTAGAGATACGCAGTATTTT. Its translation: CASSLKASDGRDTQYF.